The 2 T cell receptor beta chains given below trace back to one sample, sequenced in a study of PD-1 blockade in classical Hodgkin lymphoma. Generated by immunoSEQ multiplex PCR, the TCRdb table keeps only in-frame clones and is missing some. In the table there are about 21,000 clones, roughly 84% of which are singletons. Described time point: cycle 4 day 1 (C4D1), after 6 weeks of nivolumab. Relapses following autologous stem cell transplantation were seen in all patients, with brentuximab vedotin exposure varying. Isolation of CD8+ T cells from thawed PBMCs used magnetic negative selection. The material sequenced was CD8+ T cells from blood, taken before the fourth cycle of nivolumab. These TCRs come from a human donor with classical Hodgkin lymphoma.

The chain couples TRBV21-1 to TRBJ1-4. TRBV21-1 is an annotated pseudogene. This CDR3 has 13 amino acids. The CDR3 DNA is TGTGCCACCCCCGAGTATAGTAATGAAAAACTGTTTTTT. Its translation is CATPEYSNEKLFF.

The chain joins TRBV9 to TRBJ1-2; no reliable D call. The germline V gene encodes CDR1 SGDLS and CDR2 YYNGEE. V lost 0 bases, J lost 4 bases, and 10 bases lay in between. The CDR3 extends over 14 amino acids. CDR3: CASSVVSGLYGYTF. Written as DNA, the CDR3 is TGTGCCAGCAGCGTAGTCTCCGGTCTCTATGGCTACACCTTC. The variable domain in full, with the rest retrieved from reference TRBV9 and TRBJ1-2, is DSGVTQTPKHLITATGQRVTLRCSPRSGDLSVYWYQQSLDQGLQFLIQYYNGEERAKGNILERFSAQQFPDLHSELNLSSLELGDSALYFCASSVVSGLYGYTFGSGTRLTVV.